The 25 T cell receptor beta chains presented below share a single source sample, sequenced in a study of cytomegalovirus exposure and HLA in healthy donors (TCRdb year 2017). Receptors were amplified or captured by the immunoSEQ multiplex PCR assay. In TCRdb, the immuneACCESS table is reduced to in-frame sequences with V and J assigned. These tables do not hold every clone; where another copy was compared, an unresolved V gene accounts for under half, and the others remain unexplained. The sample records roughly 48,000 clones, about nine tenths of which are singletons. The top ten hold under 8.5% of the sample. The sample was PBMCs. These receptors came from a young woman in good health and CMV-seronegative.

The CDR3 DNA is TGTGCCAGCAGTACCTGGGACAGGGATTCCTACGAGCAGTACTTC. It encodes CASSTWDRDSYEQYF. This sequence joins TRBV27 and TRBJ2-7; 9 bases line up with TRBD1. Trimming took 5 bases from V and 1 from J; bases not matched to a gene: 6. CDR3 length equals 15 residues. The V gene's germline CDR1 is MNHEY and CDR2 SMNVEV (reference sequence).

This sequence joins TRBV28 and TRBJ1-2, with a possible D match to TRBD1 (5 bases). CDR3 size: 12 residues. Trimming removed 2 bases from V and 6 bases from J, with 7 bases in between. The germline V gene has CDR1 MDHEN and CDR2 SYDVKM. The CDR3 region is CASSLQGNGYTF. Written as DNA, the CDR3 is TGTGCCAGCAGTTTACAGGGAAATGGCTACACCTTC.

The chain combines TRBV5-4 with TRBJ2-5, with 7 nucleotides matching TRBD2. V trimming: 0 bases; J trimming: 5 bases; junction bases outside the gene matches: 7. This CDR3 is built from 15 residues. CDR1 SGHNT and CDR2 YYREEE come from the germline V gene (reference sequence). DNA for the CDR3: TGTGCCAGCAGCTTGGGTTCGGCGGGAGTTGAGACCCAGTACTTC. It encodes CASSLGSAGVETQYF.

The genes are TRBV19 and TRBJ2-6, with D tentatively TRBD1 (6 bases). Germline V lookup: CDR1 LNHDA, CDR2 SQIVND (reference sequence). This CDR3 comprises 14 residues. V lost 6 bases and J lost 2, with 8 bases in between. CDR3 coding DNA: TGTGCCAGTAGCGACAGGACTGGGGCCAACGTCCTGACTTTC. Amino acid sequence: CASSDRTGANVLTF.

This chain uses TRBV9 with TRBJ2-3; TRBD2 is a possible D gene (5 bases). V was pared by 3 bases and J by 0 bases, with 14 bases between. This CDR3 contains 16 residues. CDR1 is SGDLS and CDR2 is YYNGEE in the germline V gene. In nucleotides, the CDR3 is TGTGCCAGCAGCGAGGCGGGCGGGTCTAGCACAGATACGCAGTATTTT. Its translation: CASSEAGGSSTDTQYF.

In this sample, this clone turned up a few times. V gene TRBV7-9 combines with J gene TRBJ1-2, with D possibly TRBD1 on 6 matching bases. Germline CDR1 is SEHNR and CDR2 is FQNEAQ (reference sequence). The V gene lost 5 bases and the J gene lost 4 bases, with 17 bases spanning the gap. CDR3 length: 15 residues. CDR3 amino acids: CASSPRYRASYGYTF. CDR3 in DNA: TGTGCCAGCAGCCCCCGCTACAGGGCTAGCTATGGCTACACCTTC.

The chain is built from TRBV27 and TRBJ2-6; the match to TRBD2 covers 10 bases. Trimming cost V 5 bases and J 0 bases; bases outside gene matches: 7. Germline lookup yields CDR1 MNHEY and CDR2 SMNVEV (reference sequence). CDR3 size: 18 residues. This CDR3 reads CASSLISGRISGANVLTF. The CDR3 nucleotides read TGTGCCAGCAGTCTCATTAGCGGGAGGATCTCTGGGGCCAACGTCCTGACTTTC.

V usage is TRBV5-5 and J usage is TRBJ1-2; 8 positions match TRBD1. Germline CDR1 and CDR2: SGHKS and YYEKEE (reference sequence). The V and J ends lost 4 bases and 4 bases, in that order; junction bases with no gene match: 12. This CDR3 is 16 amino acids long. The CDR3 DNA sequence: TGTGCCAGCAGCGTGACAGGGGCCCCCAACGGCTATGGCTACACCTTC. Translation gives CASSVTGAPNGYGYTF. The variable domain in full, completed from reference TRBV5-5 and TRBJ1-2, reads DAGVTQSPTHLIKTRGQQVTLRCSPISGHKSVSWYQQVLGQGPQFIFQYYEKEERGRGNFPDRFSARQFPNYSSELNVNALLLGDSALYLCASSVTGAPNGYGYTFGSGTRLTVV.

The rearrangement uses TRBV9 and TRBJ2-3, with D tentatively TRBD2 (5 bases). With 0 bases removed from V and 0 bases from J, the gap between germline ends came to 11 bases. The CDR3 is 16 amino acids. Germline assignment: CDR1 SGDLS and CDR2 YYNGEE. CDR3 sequence reads: CASSVVGRGSTDTQYF. CDR3 DNA sequence: TGTGCCAGCAGCGTAGTTGGCCGGGGAAGCACAGATACGCAGTATTTT.

The J gene is TRBJ2-5, the V gene TRBV10-3, with a possible D match to TRBD2 (6 bases). The germline V gene encodes CDR1 ENHRY and CDR2 SYGVKD. CDR3 length equals 13 residues. Trimming left V 2 bases short and J 9 bases short, with 13 bases between. The CDR3 sequence: CAISEPGVSAQYF. As DNA, the CDR3 is TGTGCCATCAGTGAGCCGGGGGTTTCGGCCCAGTACTTC.

The V and J genes are TRBV27 and TRBJ2-1; 13 bases map to TRBD2. The CDR3 runs 16 residues. Per the germline V gene, CDR1 is MNHEY and CDR2 is SMNVEV (reference sequence). J was trimmed by 10 bases and V by 6 bases; bases with no gene match: 12. DNA of the CDR3: TGTGCCAGCAGCCGAGCAACTAGCGGGAGGGCCCACGAGCAGTTCTTC. Its translation: CASSRATSGRAHEQFF.

In the case of this clone: One end of the junction does not line up with germline, which may come from a read error. This chain connects TRBV11-3 to TRBJ2-5; no clear D. CDR1 is SGHNT, CDR2 YENEEA, per germline. The CDR3 sequence is 14 residues long. The CDR3 nucleotides read TGCGCCAGCAGCTTAGGGCGGAGCCAAGAGACCCAGTACTTC. Its protein product is CASSLGRSQETQYF.

The chain combines TRBV9 with TRBJ2-2, with a weak D call TRBD2 (6 bases). The CDR3 loop spans 15 amino acids. Between the trimmed V and J ends, which lost 0 bases and 3 bases, there was a span of 9 bases. Germline CDR1 and CDR2: SGDLS and YYNGEE. DNA of the CDR3: TGTGCCAGCAGCGTAGTATCGGGGGACACCGGGGAGCTGTTTTTT. This translates into CASSVVSGDTGELFF. Supplemented by reference TRBV9 and TRBJ2-2, the full variable domain reads DSGVTQTPKHLITATGQRVTLRCSPRSGDLSVYWYQQSLDQGLQFLIQYYNGEERAKGNILERFSAQQFPDLHSELNLSSLELGDSALYFCASSVVSGDTGELFFGEGSRLTVL.

CDR3 protein: CASSPQIAGEVSNEQFF. The CDR3 region has the DNA TGTGCCAGCTCACCCCAAATAGCGGGGGAGGTGTCGAATGAGCAGTTCTTC. V usage is TRBV18 and J usage is TRBJ2-1, with 9 bases identical to TRBD2. The V segment lost 3 bases and the J segment 7 bases; nucleotides outside the gene matches: 13. The CDR3 loop spans 17 amino acids. In germline, CDR1 is KGHSH, CDR2 LQKENI.

This clone came up a few times. The CDR3 DNA follows: TGTGCCAGCAGCTTCGGCTCCCCGGGGTCTACGCAGTATTTT. It specifies CASSFGSPGSTQYF. The chain is built from TRBV7-9 and TRBJ2-3; perhaps TRBD2 as D (5 bases). Germline lookup yields CDR1 SEHNR and CDR2 FQNEAQ (reference sequence). This CDR3 comprises 14 residues. Trimming took 3 bases from V and 8 from J, leaving 15 bases between them.

CDR3: CASSLHRDRGYEQFF. As DNA, the CDR3 is TGTGCCAGCAGTCTTCACCGGGACAGGGGTTATGAGCAGTTCTTC. V usage is TRBV27 and J usage is TRBJ2-1, with 10 positions matching TRBD1. Germline CDR1 and CDR2: MNHEY and SMNVEV (reference sequence). The V segment lost 5 bases and the J segment 8 bases; nucleotides outside the gene matches: 9. This CDR3 has 15 residues.

The chain combines TRBV6-5 with TRBJ1-2, with a weak D call TRBD1 (6 bases). The CDR3 consists of 14 residues. Trimming removed 6 bases from V and 8 bases from J, with 19 bases in between. Per germline, CDR1 MNHEY and CDR2 SVGAGI. The DNA of the CDR3 is TGTGCCAGCAGGGAACAGGGAGTGGCAAGAGGCTACACCTTC. This sequence encodes CASREQGVARGYTF.

This clone has only a few counts. The J gene is TRBJ2-1, the V gene TRBV10-3, with 7 bases that match TRBD2. V trimming: 4 bases; J trimming: 7 bases; junction bases outside the gene matches: 1. Germline-derived CDR1 and CDR2 are ENHRY and SYGVKD. This CDR3 comprises 12 residues. CDR3 sequence reads: CAISGAGNEQFF. The CDR3 DNA follows: TGTGCCATCAGTGGAGCGGGAAATGAGCAGTTCTTC.

This clone was found a few times. This rearrangement joins TRBV11-2 to TRBJ1-1; tentatively, D is TRBD1 (5 bases). This CDR3 is built from 13 residues. Trimming stripped 3 bases from V and 11 bases from J, with 16 bases between. Germline V gene lookup returns CDR1 SGHAT and CDR2 FQNNGV. For the CDR3, the DNA is TGTGCCAGCAGCTTGGCCCGGGGGTCGCCGGCTTTCTTT. Residues: CASSLARGSPAFF.

This clone is judged medium-sized. This chain links TRBV6-5 with TRBJ2-1; the match to TRBD1 covers 9 bases. This CDR3 contains 15 residues. Per germline, CDR1 MNHEY and CDR2 SVGAGI. Unmatched junction bases numbered 6, after V lost 0 bases and J lost 9 bases. CDR3 residues: CASSYSRTGAGEQFF. As DNA, the CDR3 is TGTGCCAGCAGTTACTCAAGGACAGGGGCAGGTGAGCAGTTCTTC.

The chain combines TRBV27 with TRBJ1-2; TRBD1 matches at 9 bases. The CDR3 length is 15 residues. CDR1 is MNHEY, CDR2 SMNVEV, per germline (reference sequence). V dropped 4 bases and J dropped 8; count of bases not matched to a gene: 11. The CDR3 nucleotides read TGTGCCAGCAGTTGGGGACAGGGAACCCTGGGAGGCTACACCTTC. Residues: CASSWGQGTLGGYTF.

Notes on this clone: Other DNA sequences in the same sample also yield this CDR3. The genes are TRBV4-3 and TRBJ2-3; 7 bases line up with TRBD1. The CDR3 is 14 residues long. Germline values: CDR1 LGHNA, CDR2 YSLEER. J lost 1 base, V lost 4 bases, and 2 bases had no gene match. CDR3 sequence (DNA): TGCGCCAGCAGCCCCGACAGGGGCACAGATACGCAGTATTTT. Its translation is CASSPDRGTDTQYF.

J is TRBJ1-5 and V is TRBV5-1; D uncertain. The V end was cut by 2 bases, the J end by 0 bases, with 9 bases between. Germline V gene lookup returns CDR1 SGHRS and CDR2 YFSETQ. This CDR3 contains 15 residues. CDR3 residues: CASSLTGYSNQPQHF. CDR3 coding DNA: TGCGCCAGCAGCTTAACCGGGTATAGCAATCAGCCCCAGCATTTT.

The chain is built from TRBV28 and TRBJ1-3; D is unclear. Trimming removed 5 bases from V and 7 bases from J, with 9 bases in between. This CDR3 is 12 amino acids long. The germline V gene encodes CDR1 MDHEN and CDR2 SYDVKM. The CDR3 spells CASSTSWNTIYF. CDR3 coding DNA: TGTGCCAGCAGTACCAGTTGGAACACCATATATTTT.

This clone was found once. The rearrangement joins TRBV28 to TRBJ1-5, with 9 bases lining up with TRBD1. Trimming removed 1 base from V and 4 bases from J; junction bases left unmatched: 14. The CDR3 sequence is 19 residues long. Germline V gives CDR1 MDHEN, CDR2 SYDVKM. CDR3: CASSLYPGQGLKRNQPQHF. The CDR3 coding sequence is TGTGCCAGCAGTTTATACCCGGGACAGGGTCTGAAGCGAAATCAGCCCCAGCATTTT.